Presented here are 2 T cell receptor beta chains from one specimen sequenced in a study of T cell repertoires in cytomegalovirus infection (dated by TCRdb to between 2019 and 2020). TCRdb shows the sequencer as Illumina HiSeq 1500. TCRdb itself trimmed the public reads at Q25 with fastp, ran MiXCR and retained productive beta chains. One record per CDR3 amino acid sequence lists the most common genes and DNA. This sample is represented by 650,000 to 900,000 distinct CDR3 sequences; about 29% of them were singletons. The ten largest clones capture roughly 14% of the sample. The sample's treatment or condition label, decoded: in vitro stimulation with specific CMV peptide epitopes to enrich CMV-specific T cells. These receptors lack a known antigen. The input for sequencing was cultured CD8+ T cells from PBMCs, taken from culture after CMV antigen stimulation. These receptors all stem from a human donor in good health (CMV status not recorded). Some clones in this sample may be carry-over from other donors' samples.

In its sample, this clonotype was seen many times. The rearrangement uses TRBV7-8 and TRBJ2-1; 13 nucleotides agree with TRBD2. Trimming removed 1 base from V and 0 bases from J; junction bases left unmatched: 3. This CDR3 comprises 18 residues. Germline CDR1 SGHVS, CDR2 FQNEAQ. The CDR3 reads CASSLGTSGGLSYNEQFF. The DNA of the CDR3 is TGTGCCAGCAGCTTAGGGACTAGCGGGGGCCTCTCCTACAATGAGCAGTTCTTC. Full variable domain (remainder filled in from reference TRBV7-8 and TRBJ2-1): GAGVSQSPRYKVAKRGQDVALRCDPISGHVSLFWYQQALGQGPEFLTYFQNEAQLDKSGLPSDRFFAERPEGSVSTLKIQRTQQEDSAVYLCASSLGTSGGLSYNEQFFGPGTRLTVL.

V is TRBV6-5 and J is TRBJ2-2, with no clear D. V was shortened by 2 bases and J by 4 bases, with 11 bases between the two germline ends. This CDR3 is built from 15 residues. Germline V CDR1 and CDR2: MNHEY, SVGAGI. CDR3 in amino acids: CASSYGAVLTGELFF. In DNA, the CDR3 is TGTGCCAGCAGTTACGGCGCGGTCCTCACCGGGGAGCTGTTTTTT.